This TCR beta chain was documented in a study of blood T cell repertoires in COVID-19. Study information: The study drew acute and convalescent COVID-19 samples from the United States, Italy and Spain. Sources were T cells, B-cell-depleted T cells, or PBMCs; the material itself was cDNA or gDNA.

Profiled with immunoSEQ multiplex PCR; TCRdb holds only in-frame clones, not every one. The table has about 96,000 clones, about 90% seen once. Seattle researchers signed up patients amid active infection and tracked them longitudinally. Germline assignment: CDR1 SEHNR and CDR2 FQNEAQ (reference sequence). The CDR3 sequence is 13 residues long. Between the trimmed V and J ends, which lost 5 bases and 8 bases, there was a span of 15 bases. J is TRBJ1-2 and V is TRBV7-9; D may be TRBD1 (5 bases). The sample taken for sequencing was peripheral blood. The receptor comes from a human donor with COVID-19, enrolled during active disease. The donor label of this sample is uncertain. In DNA, the CDR3 is TGTGCCAGCAGCCTAGGGGCGGAGGGGGGCTACACCTTC. It specifies CASSLGAEGGYTF.